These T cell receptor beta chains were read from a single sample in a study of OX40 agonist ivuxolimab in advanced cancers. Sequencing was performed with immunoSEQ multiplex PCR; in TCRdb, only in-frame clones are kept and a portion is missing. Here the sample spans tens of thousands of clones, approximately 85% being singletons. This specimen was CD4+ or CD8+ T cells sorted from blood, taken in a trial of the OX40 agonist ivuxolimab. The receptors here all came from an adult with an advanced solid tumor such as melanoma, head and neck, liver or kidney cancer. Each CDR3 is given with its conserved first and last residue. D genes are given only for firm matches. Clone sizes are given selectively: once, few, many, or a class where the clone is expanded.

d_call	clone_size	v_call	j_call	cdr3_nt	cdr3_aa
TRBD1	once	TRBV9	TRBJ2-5	TGTGCCAGCAGCGTTGGGACAGGGTTACAAGAGACCCAGTACTTC	CASSVGTGLQETQYF
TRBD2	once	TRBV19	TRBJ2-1	TGTGCCAGTAGTATAAGCGGGGGGGCCGATGAGCAGTTCTTC	CASSISGGADEQFF
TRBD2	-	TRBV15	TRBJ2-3	TGTGCCACCAGCGTCAGCGGGGGGCTCCTCACAGATACGCAGTATTTT	CATSVSGGLLTDTQYF
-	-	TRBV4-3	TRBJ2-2	TGCGCCAGCAGCCAAGGTCCTCCGGGACAATATACAGGGGAGCTGTTTTTT	CASSQGPPGQYTGELFF
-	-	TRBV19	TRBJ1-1	TGTGCCAGTACCCCAGACACCCGAGGTTACATGAACACTGAAGCTTTCTTT	CASTPDTRGYMNTEAFF
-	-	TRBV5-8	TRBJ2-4	TGCGCCAGCAGCCCTTCCTCGGCCAGAAACGACATTCAGTACTTC	CASSPSSARNDIQYF
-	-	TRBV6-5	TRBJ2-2	TGTGCCAGCAGTTACAGGAAGAACACCGGGGAGCTGTTTTTT	CASSYRKNTGELFF
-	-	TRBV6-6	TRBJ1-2	TGTGCCAGCAGTTACCTGACGGGTGGCTACACCTTC	CASSYLTGGYTF
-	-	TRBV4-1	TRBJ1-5	TGCGCCAGCAGTCTTCTCGGGGACGACAGAAATCAGCCCCAGCATTTT	CASSLLGDDRNQPQHF
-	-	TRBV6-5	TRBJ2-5	TGTGCCAGCAGGACAGTTCAAGAGACCCAGTACTTC	CASRTVQETQYF
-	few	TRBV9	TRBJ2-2	TGTGCCAGCAGCCAAGTCACCGGGGAGCTGTTTTTT	CASSQVTGELFF
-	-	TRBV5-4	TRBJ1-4	TGTGCCAGCAGCCGGGCCGGGGGGCGAGATGAAAAACTGTTTTTT	CASSRAGGRDEKLFF
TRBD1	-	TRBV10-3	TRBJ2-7	TGTGCCATCAGTGAAGGACAGGGGGTAAGGGAGCAGTACTTC	CAISEGQGVREQYF
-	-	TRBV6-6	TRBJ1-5	TGTGCCAGCAGTTACGGGGTCGATAGCAATCAGCCCCAGCATTTT	CASSYGVDSNQPQHF